The subject of this entry is one T cell receptor beta chain. Some clones are missing from TCRdb's copy, which holds only in-frame ones; the method was immunoSEQ multiplex PCR. There are approximately 290,000 clones in the sample; 65% to 85% occur only once, and about 15% lies in the top ten. This sample is drawn from a study of blood T cell repertoires in COVID-19. Overall study: T cells, B-cell-depleted T cells, or PBMCs provided the cDNA or gDNA that served as material.

Trimming cost V 4 bases and J 0 bases; bases outside gene matches: 3. The CDR3 has 15 amino acids. Germline V gene sequence: CDR1 SGHKS, CDR2 YYEKEE (reference sequence). In Seattle, patients joined the study during active infection and were tracked longitudinally. This receptor was taken from a person aged 65-85 years with COVID-19, enrolled during active disease. This chain uses TRBV5-5 with TRBJ2-1, with 8 bases identical to TRBD2. Sequenced input: peripheral blood. The CDR3 sequence: CASSPTSASYNEQFF. The DNA of the CDR3 is TGTGCCAGCAGCCCGACTAGCGCCTCCTACAATGAGCAGTTCTTC.